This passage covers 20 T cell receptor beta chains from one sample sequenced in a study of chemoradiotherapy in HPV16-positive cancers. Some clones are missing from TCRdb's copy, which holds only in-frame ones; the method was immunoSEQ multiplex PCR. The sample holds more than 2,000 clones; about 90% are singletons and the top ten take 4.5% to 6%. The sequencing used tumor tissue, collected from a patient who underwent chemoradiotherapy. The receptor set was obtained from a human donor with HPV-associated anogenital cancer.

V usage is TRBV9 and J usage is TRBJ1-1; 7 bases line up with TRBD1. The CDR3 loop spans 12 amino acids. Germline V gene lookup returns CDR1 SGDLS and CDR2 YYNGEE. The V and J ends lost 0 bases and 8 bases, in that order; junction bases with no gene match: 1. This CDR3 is CASSVVGQEAFF. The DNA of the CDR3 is TGTGCCAGCAGCGTAGTGGGACAGGAAGCTTTCTTT.

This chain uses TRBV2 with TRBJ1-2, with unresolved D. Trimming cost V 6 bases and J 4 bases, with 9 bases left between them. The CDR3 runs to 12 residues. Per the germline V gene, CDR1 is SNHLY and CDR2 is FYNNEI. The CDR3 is CASRQTLYGYTF. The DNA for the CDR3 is TGTGCCAGCAGACAGACCCTCTATGGCTACACCTTC.

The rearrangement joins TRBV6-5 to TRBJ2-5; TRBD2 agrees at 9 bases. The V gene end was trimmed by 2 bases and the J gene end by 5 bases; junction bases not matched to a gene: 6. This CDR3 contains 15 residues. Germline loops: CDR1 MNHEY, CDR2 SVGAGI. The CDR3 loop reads CASSYTSGPRETQYF. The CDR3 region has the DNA TGTGCCAGCAGTTACACTAGCGGGCCCCGGGAGACCCAGTACTTC.

CDR3 sequence: CASSVTSGGWNEQFF. The CDR3 DNA reads as TGTGCCAGCAGCGTCACTAGCGGGGGGTGGAATGAGCAGTTCTTC. The rearrangement links TRBV9 to TRBJ2-1; 12 nucleotides match TRBD2. The length of the CDR3 is 15 residues. Trimming removed 2 bases from V and 7 bases from J; junction bases left unmatched: 4. Germline loops: CDR1 SGDLS, CDR2 YYNGEE.

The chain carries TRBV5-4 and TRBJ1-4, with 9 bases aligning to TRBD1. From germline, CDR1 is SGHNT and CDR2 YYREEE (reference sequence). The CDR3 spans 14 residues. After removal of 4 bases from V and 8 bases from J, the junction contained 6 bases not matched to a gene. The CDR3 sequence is CASSVTGGREKLFF. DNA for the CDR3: TGTGCCAGCAGCGTGACAGGGGGTAGAGAAAAACTGTTTTTT.

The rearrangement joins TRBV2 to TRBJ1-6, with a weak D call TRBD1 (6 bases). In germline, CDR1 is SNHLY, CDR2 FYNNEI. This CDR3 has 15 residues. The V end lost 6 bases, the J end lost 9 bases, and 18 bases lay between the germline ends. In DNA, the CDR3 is TGTGCCAGCAGGGACGATACAGGGAAGGGTTCACCCCTCCACTTT. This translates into CASRDDTGKGSPLHF.

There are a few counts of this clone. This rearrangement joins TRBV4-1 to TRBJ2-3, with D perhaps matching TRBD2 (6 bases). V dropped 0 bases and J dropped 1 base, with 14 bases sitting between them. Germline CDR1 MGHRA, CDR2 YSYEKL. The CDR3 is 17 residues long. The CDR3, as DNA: TGCGCCAGCAGCCAAGATGACCCCCGCGGGGGCACAGATACGCAGTATTTT. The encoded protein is CASSQDDPRGGTDTQYF.

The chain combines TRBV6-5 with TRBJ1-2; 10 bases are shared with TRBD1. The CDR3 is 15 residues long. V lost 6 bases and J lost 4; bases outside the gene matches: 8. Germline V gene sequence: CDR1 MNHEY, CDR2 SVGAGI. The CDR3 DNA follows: TGTGCCAGCAGCTCCTCTGACAGGGGGCTCTATGGCTACACCTTC. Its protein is CASSSSDRGLYGYTF.

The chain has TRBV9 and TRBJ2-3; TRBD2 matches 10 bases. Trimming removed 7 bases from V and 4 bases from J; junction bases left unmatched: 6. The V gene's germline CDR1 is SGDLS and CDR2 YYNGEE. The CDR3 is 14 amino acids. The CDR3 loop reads CASALAGRADTQYF. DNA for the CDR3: TGTGCCAGCGCACTAGCGGGGAGGGCAGATACGCAGTATTTT.

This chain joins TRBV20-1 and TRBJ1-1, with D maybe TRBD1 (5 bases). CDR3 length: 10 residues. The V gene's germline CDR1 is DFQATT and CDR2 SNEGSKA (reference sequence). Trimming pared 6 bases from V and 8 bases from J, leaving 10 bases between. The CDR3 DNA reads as TGCAGTGCAACGACAGTGGAAGCTTTCTTT. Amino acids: CSATTVEAFF.

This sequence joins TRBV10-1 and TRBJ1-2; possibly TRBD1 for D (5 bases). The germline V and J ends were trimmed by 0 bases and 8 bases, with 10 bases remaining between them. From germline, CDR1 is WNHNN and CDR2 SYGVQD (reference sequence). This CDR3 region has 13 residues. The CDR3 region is CASSESRDFGYTF. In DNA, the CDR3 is TGCGCCAGCAGTGAGTCTCGGGACTTCGGCTACACCTTC.

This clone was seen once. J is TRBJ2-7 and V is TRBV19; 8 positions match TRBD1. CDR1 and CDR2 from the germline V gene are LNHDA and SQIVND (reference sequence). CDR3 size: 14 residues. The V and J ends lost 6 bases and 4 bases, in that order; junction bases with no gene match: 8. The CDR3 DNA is TGTGCCAGTAGGCCTCTCGGACAGGGATACGAGCAGTACTTC. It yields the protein CASRPLGQGYEQYF.

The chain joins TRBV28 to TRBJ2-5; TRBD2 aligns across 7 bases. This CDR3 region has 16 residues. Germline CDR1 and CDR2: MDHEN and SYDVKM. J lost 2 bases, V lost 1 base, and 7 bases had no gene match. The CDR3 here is CASSLLGAGQQETQYF. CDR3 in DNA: TGTGCCAGCAGTTTATTGGGAGCGGGGCAACAAGAGACCCAGTACTTC.

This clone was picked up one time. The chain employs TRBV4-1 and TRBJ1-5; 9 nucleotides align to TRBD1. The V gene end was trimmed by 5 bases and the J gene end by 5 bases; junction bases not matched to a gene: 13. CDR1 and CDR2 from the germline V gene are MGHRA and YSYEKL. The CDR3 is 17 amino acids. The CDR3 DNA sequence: TGCGCCAGCAGCTCCCAATACCCGGGACAGGGTGATCAGCCCCAGCATTTT. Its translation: CASSSQYPGQGDQPQHF.

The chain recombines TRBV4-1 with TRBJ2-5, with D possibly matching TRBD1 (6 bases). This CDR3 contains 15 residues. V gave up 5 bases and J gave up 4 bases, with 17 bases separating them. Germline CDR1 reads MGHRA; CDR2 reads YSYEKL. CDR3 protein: CASSWSRGSLETQYF. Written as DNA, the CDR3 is TGCGCCAGCAGCTGGTCCAGGGGATCGTTAGAGACCCAGTACTTC.

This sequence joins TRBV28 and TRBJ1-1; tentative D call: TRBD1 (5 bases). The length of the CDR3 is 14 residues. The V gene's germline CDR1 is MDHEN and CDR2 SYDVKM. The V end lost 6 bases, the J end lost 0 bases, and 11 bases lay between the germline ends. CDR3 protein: CASRAGLLNTEAFF. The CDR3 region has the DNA TGTGCCAGCAGAGCGGGACTGCTGAACACTGAAGCTTTCTTT. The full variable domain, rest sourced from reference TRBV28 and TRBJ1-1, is DVKVTQSSRYLVKRTGEKVFLECVQDMDHENMFWYRQDPGLGLRLIYFSYDVKMKEKGDIPEGYSVSREKKERFSLILESASTNQTSMYLCASRAGLLNTEAFFGQGTRLTVV.

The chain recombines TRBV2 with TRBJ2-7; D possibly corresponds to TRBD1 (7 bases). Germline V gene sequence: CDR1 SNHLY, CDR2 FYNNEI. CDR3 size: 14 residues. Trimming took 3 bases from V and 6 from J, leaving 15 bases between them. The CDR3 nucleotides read TGTGCCAGCAGTGAGGGGGGACAGCTTACCGAGCAGTACTTC. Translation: CASSEGGQLTEQYF.

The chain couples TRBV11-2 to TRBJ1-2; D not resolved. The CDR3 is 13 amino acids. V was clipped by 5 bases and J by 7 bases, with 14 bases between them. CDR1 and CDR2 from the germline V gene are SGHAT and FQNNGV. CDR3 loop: CASSPISRAGYTF. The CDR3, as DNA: TGTGCCAGCAGCCCAATATCGAGGGCTGGCTACACCTTC.

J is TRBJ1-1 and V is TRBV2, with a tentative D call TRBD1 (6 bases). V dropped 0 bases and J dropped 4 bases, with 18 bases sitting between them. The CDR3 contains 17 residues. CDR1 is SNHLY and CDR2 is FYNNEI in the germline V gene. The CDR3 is CASSEAGGALLVTEAFF. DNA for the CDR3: TGTGCCAGCAGTGAAGCGGGGGGCGCCTTATTGGTCACTGAAGCTTTCTTT.

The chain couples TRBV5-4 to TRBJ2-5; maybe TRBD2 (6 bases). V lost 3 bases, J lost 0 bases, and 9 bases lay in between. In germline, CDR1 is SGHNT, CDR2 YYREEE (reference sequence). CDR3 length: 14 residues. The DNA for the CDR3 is TGTGCCAGCAGCTCGGGAGCGTACCAAGAGACCCAGTACTTC. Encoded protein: CASSSGAYQETQYF.